Each of the 3 T cell receptor beta chains below was sequenced from the same sample in a study of glioma-infiltrating T cells after dendritic cell vaccination (dated by TCRdb to 2015 to 2016). Receptor amplification or capture employed the immunoSEQ multiplex PCR assay. TCRdb provides this immuneACCESS table in a form limited to in-frame rearrangements. Some clones are lacking; in checked studies, under half of them reflect an unresolved V gene, and why the rest are absent is not known. The table for this sample lists almost 90,000 clones; 83% of them were counted only once. The top ten clones comprise 5.5% to 8% of the sample. Interpreted using the paper, the time point label stands for: after dendritic cell vaccination, including at tumor progression/relapse. The specimen was blood, collected after dendritic cell vaccination. These receptors were collected from a human donor with glioblastoma.

The V and J genes are TRBV6-5 and TRBJ2-1; TRBD1 matches at 9 bases. The CDR3 runs 11 residues. CDR1 MNHEY and CDR2 SVGAGI come from the germline V gene. V shed 8 bases and J 12 bases; nucleotides not matched to a gene: 5. CDR3 protein: CASGQGHRQFF. As DNA, the CDR3 is TGTGCCAGCGGACAGGGGCATCGGCAGTTCTTC.

This clone was counted a single time. V is TRBV5-1 and J is TRBJ2-5, with D possibly TRBD1 on 6 matching bases. The V gene lost 0 bases and the J gene lost 2 bases, with 8 bases spanning the gap. Germline CDR1 reads SGHRS; CDR2 reads YFSETQ. This CDR3 is 14 amino acids long. CDR3 loop: CASSLVDSQETQYF. The CDR3 DNA sequence: TGCGCCAGCAGCTTGGTGGACAGTCAAGAGACCCAGTACTTC.

The genes are TRBV6-5 and TRBJ1-1, with a possible D match to TRBD1 (6 bases). Germline-derived CDR1 and CDR2 are MNHEY and SVGAGI. V was cut by 0 bases and J by 9 bases, with 14 bases left in between. This CDR3 is 14 amino acids long. In DNA, the CDR3 is TGTGCCAGCAGTTACTCCCAAGGACAGTCACAAGCTTTCTTT. Translation gives CASSYSQGQSQAFF.